One sample yielded the 26 T cell receptor beta chains listed below, sequenced in a study of identifying expanded T cells in peripheral blood. Profiled with immunoSEQ multiplex PCR; TCRdb holds only in-frame clones, not every one. The top ten clones hold 7% to 8.5% of a sample with around 84,000 clones, 85% to 90% of them seen once. Material for sequencing was blood. These receptors all come from a person between 18 and 70 years old in good health.

V is TRBV11-3 and J is TRBJ1-1; TRBD1 is a possible D gene (5 bases). CDR1 and CDR2 from the germline V gene are SGHNT and YENEEA. Between the trimmed V and J ends, which lost 5 bases and 4 bases, there was a span of 17 bases. The CDR3 runs 15 residues. The CDR3 spells CASSPYKGVGTEAFF. CDR3 sequence (DNA): TGTGCCAGCAGCCCCTACAAAGGGGTGGGCACTGAAGCTTTCTTT.

V is TRBV7-2 and J is TRBJ2-5; TRBD2 matches 15 bases. The germline gives CDR1 SGHTA, CDR2 FQGNSA. CDR3 length: 16 amino acids. After removal of 3 bases from V and 4 bases from J, the junction contained 3 bases not matched to a gene. The CDR3 here is CASSLGLAGGGETQYF. The CDR3 DNA reads as TGTGCCAGCAGCTTGGGACTAGCGGGAGGAGGAGAGACCCAGTACTTC.

The chain joins TRBV5-6 to TRBJ1-1, with TRBD1 matching 8 bases. V shed 0 bases, J shed 1 base, and the junction held 5 bases outside the gene matches. Germline V gene data show CDR1 as SGHDT and CDR2 as YYEEEE. The length of the CDR3 is 16 residues. The chain's CDR3 is CASSLALGTGNTEAFF. The CDR3 coding sequence is TGTGCCAGCAGCTTGGCCCTGGGGACAGGGAACACTGAAGCTTTCTTT.

V usage is TRBV19 and J usage is TRBJ1-1, with D tentatively TRBD1 (5 bases). Germline CDR1 and CDR2: LNHDA and SQIVND (reference sequence). V was shortened by 6 bases and J by 6 bases, with 11 bases between the two germline ends. This CDR3 region has 12 residues. The CDR3 bases are TGTGCCAGTAGAGGAAGGGGCCCTGAAGCTTTCTTT. Translating gives CASRGRGPEAFF. The variable domain in full, completed from reference TRBV19 and TRBJ1-1, reads DGGITQSPKYLFRKEGQNVTLSCEQNLNHDAMYWYRQDPGQGLRLIYYSQIVNDFQKGDIAEGYSVSREKKESFPLTVTSAQKNPTAFYLCASRGRGPEAFFGQGTRLTVV.

The V gene is TRBV18, the J gene TRBJ2-7; 8 bases are shared with TRBD1. This CDR3 has 14 amino acids. Per germline, CDR1 KGHSH and CDR2 LQKENI. With V trimmed by 3 bases and J by 3 bases, 4 bases remained unmatched. The CDR3 region has the DNA TGTGCCAGCTCACCGGACAGGGCCCACTACGAGCAGTACTTC. This gives the protein CASSPDRAHYEQYF.

The V call is TRBV27, the J call TRBJ1-2; TRBD1 matches at 7 bases. The junction had 6 bases not matched to a gene; V was cut back by 3 bases and J by 2 bases. Germline V gene lookup returns CDR1 MNHEY and CDR2 SMNVEV (reference sequence). The length of the CDR3 is 15 residues. CDR3 in amino acids: CASSFNGQVNYGYTF. Here the CDR3 DNA reads TGTGCCAGCAGTTTTAATGGACAGGTGAACTATGGCTACACCTTC.

This clone was seen just once. The genes are TRBV2 and TRBJ2-4; 10 nucleotides agree with TRBD2. The germline gives CDR1 SNHLY, CDR2 FYNNEI. The ends lost 10 bases at V and 4 bases at J; junction bases unmatched: 16. The CDR3 length is 17 residues. The CDR3 sequence: CATSLGASGGGKNIQYF. CDR3 nucleotides: TGTGCCACTTCGCTCGGGGCTAGCGGGGGAGGTAAAAACATTCAGTACTTC.

The rearrangement joins TRBV2 to TRBJ1-6; a weak D match, TRBD1 (5 bases). This CDR3 spans 15 amino acids. Germline-derived CDR1 and CDR2 are SNHLY and FYNNEI. The V end lost 4 bases, the J end lost 7 bases, and 14 bases lay between the germline ends. The CDR3 reads CASSVQGVGNSPLHF. DNA of the CDR3: TGTGCCAGCAGTGTACAAGGGGTGGGGAATTCACCCCTCCACTTT.

V usage is TRBV6-5 and J usage is TRBJ2-3; TRBD2 is a possible D gene (5 bases). The CDR3 is 13 amino acids. Germline loops: CDR1 MNHEY, CDR2 SVGAGI. Trimming left V 7 bases short and J 3 bases short, with 11 bases between. CDR3 bases: TGTGCCAGCACTTCCGGCGGGACAGATACGCAGTATTTT. Encoded protein: CASTSGGTDTQYF.

V and J are TRBV28 and TRBJ1-1, with D possibly TRBD1 on 5 matching bases. The CDR3 contains 16 residues. The V gene's germline CDR1 is MDHEN and CDR2 SYDVKM. Trimming took off 2 bases at V and 2 bases at J, with 15 bases between the two ends. The CDR3 coding sequence is TGTGCCAGCAGTTTAGGGGCGGGTGCTATAAACACTGAAGCTTTCTTT. Translated: CASSLGAGAINTEAFF.

The rearrangement uses TRBV7-9 and TRBJ2-3; D call uncertain. Germline V gene sequence: CDR1 SEHNR, CDR2 FQNEAQ (reference sequence). V gave up 7 bases and J gave up 2 bases, with 16 bases separating them. The CDR3 consists of 15 residues. The chain's CDR3 is CASIRNAQHTDTQYF. CDR3 DNA: TGTGCCAGCATCAGGAATGCCCAGCACACAGATACGCAGTATTTT. The whole variable domain, filled in from reference TRBV7-9 and TRBJ2-3, reads DTGVSQNPRHKITKRGQNVTFRCDPISEHNRLYWYRQTLGQGPEFLTYFQNEAQLEKSRLLSDRFSAERPKGSFSTLEIQRTEQGDSAMYLCASIRNAQHTDTQYFGPGTRLTVL.

This chain links TRBV6-4 with TRBJ2-3, with TRBD2 as a possible D gene (5 bases). V lost 0 bases and J 0 bases, leaving 10 bases between the germline ends. The CDR3 runs to 16 residues. Germline V gives CDR1 MRHNA, CDR2 SNTAGT. The CDR3 DNA sequence: TGTGCCAGCAGTGACTCGGTCGAGCGGAGCACAGATACGCAGTATTTT. Translation gives CASSDSVERSTDTQYF.

This clone was counted a single time. This chain connects TRBV28 to TRBJ1-2; no clear D. Germline-derived CDR1 and CDR2 are MDHEN and SYDVKM. V was clipped by 10 bases and J by 1 base, with 7 bases between them. The CDR3 loop spans 11 amino acids. The CDR3 loop reads CATTDNYGYTF. Written as DNA, the CDR3 is TGTGCCACCACAGATAACTATGGCTACACCTTC.

The CDR3 region has the DNA TGTGCCAGCAGCTTGGTGGGGATGTTGCAGGGCGACTATGGCTACACCTTC. Protein: CASSLVGMLQGDYGYTF. This chain connects TRBV5-6 to TRBJ1-2; D is possibly TRBD1 (5 bases). The V end lost 0 bases, the J end lost 3 bases, and 18 bases lay between the germline ends. This CDR3 is 17 amino acids long. Germline CDR1 and CDR2: SGHDT and YYEEEE.

The gene calls are TRBV2 and TRBJ1-1; no reliable D call. Trimming removed 6 bases at V and 2 bases at J, with 4 bases between. This CDR3 comprises 11 residues. Per the germline V gene, CDR1 is SNHLY and CDR2 is FYNNEI. CDR3 residues: CASRRNTEAFF. The DNA for the CDR3 is TGTGCCAGCAGGAGAAACACTGAAGCTTTCTTT.

This clone was observed a single time. V gene TRBV2 combines with J gene TRBJ2-6, with D perhaps being TRBD1 or TRBD2 (6 bases each). The CDR3 loop spans 15 amino acids. V lost 6 bases, J lost 0 bases, and 9 bases lay in between. The germline V gene encodes CDR1 SNHLY and CDR2 FYNNEI. CDR3 coding DNA: TGTGCCAGCAGACAGGGAGGCTCTGGGGCCAACGTCCTGACTTTC. Translated: CASRQGGSGANVLTF.

The chain combines TRBV7-6 with TRBJ2-7, with 12 bases lining up with TRBD1. J gave up 5 bases and V 3 bases, and 11 bases lay outside the gene matches. CDR1 is SGHVS and CDR2 is FNYEAQ in the germline V gene. The CDR3 runs to 17 residues. DNA for the CDR3: TGTGCCAGCAGCTTTAGCTCCGGGACAGGGGGCCTCCACGAGCAGTACTTC. It is translated as CASSFSSGTGGLHEQYF.

The chain carries TRBV7-9 and TRBJ2-7; D ambiguous. The germline CDR1 and CDR2 sequences are SEHNR and FQNEAQ (reference sequence). The V and J ends lost 1 base and 6 bases respectively, with 13 bases between them. The CDR3 runs 14 residues. This chain's CDR3 is CASSLESGSVEQYF. For the CDR3, the DNA is TGTGCCAGCAGCTTAGAGTCCGGGTCAGTCGAGCAGTACTTC.

The gene calls are TRBV14 and TRBJ1-1; TRBD1 might be the D (5 bases). Germline CDR1 is SGHDN and CDR2 is FVKESK. The ends were cut back, 4 bases at V and 13 bases at J, with 16 bases in the middle. The CDR3 is 12 amino acids. The CDR3 DNA reads TGTGCCAGCAGCCCCGGACCGACAGCCCTTTTCTTT. It encodes CASSPGPTALFF. The variable domain in full, completed from reference TRBV14 and TRBJ1-1, reads EAGVTQFPSHSVIEKGQTVTLRCDPISGHDNLYWYRRVMGKEIKFLLHFVKESKQDESGMPNNRFLAERTGGTYSTLKVQPAELEDSGVYFCASSPGPTALFFGQGTRLTVV.

The CDR3 is CASSSTTLGRGFEAFF. In DNA, the CDR3 is TGTGCCAGCAGTTCTACCACCCTCGGGAGGGGCTTTGAAGCTTTCTTT. V is TRBV27 and J is TRBJ1-1; D perhaps matches TRBD1 (5 bases). This CDR3 region has 16 residues. With 4 bases removed from V and 7 bases from J, the gap between germline ends came to 22 bases. Germline V gene sequence: CDR1 MNHEY, CDR2 SMNVEV (reference sequence).

The rearrangement joins TRBV7-8 to TRBJ2-1; perhaps D is TRBD1 or TRBD2 (6 bases each). CDR1 is SGHVS and CDR2 is FQNEAQ in the germline V gene. Trimming pared 4 bases from V and 9 bases from J, leaving 16 bases between. This CDR3 spans 14 amino acids. Written as DNA, the CDR3 is TGTGCCAGCAGCTATGTACGGGGGCAGGTTGAGCAGTTCTTC. Protein product: CASSYVRGQVEQFF.

The gene calls are TRBV30 and TRBJ2-3; 8 nucleotides match TRBD2. The CDR3 is made up of 15 amino acids. Germline V gene data show CDR1 as GTSNPN and CDR2 as SVGIG (reference sequence). The V gene end was trimmed by 8 bases and the J gene end by 0 bases; junction bases not matched to a gene: 10. The CDR3 DNA follows: TGTGCCCTGGACCGGGAGGGTCATAGCACAGATACGCAGTATTTT. Amino acid sequence: CALDREGHSTDTQYF.

The V call is TRBV5-6, the J call TRBJ1-2; tentative D call: TRBD1 (5 bases). The CDR3 has 13 residues. Germline V lookup: CDR1 SGHDT, CDR2 YYEEEE. V gave up 4 bases and J gave up 10 bases, with 17 bases separating them. The CDR3 is CASSPGGVHSYTF. Written as DNA, the CDR3 is TGTGCCAGCAGCCCCGGGGGGGTCCACTCCTACACCTTC.

The rearrangement joins TRBV5-1 to TRBJ1-2; TRBD1 matches 10 bases. The junction had 7 bases not matched to a gene; V was cut back by 4 bases and J by 4 bases. This CDR3 has 15 amino acids. Germline CDR1 and CDR2: SGHRS and YFSETQ. CDR3 nucleotide sequence: TGCGCCAGCAGCCTAGCGGGACAGGGGCCCTATGGCTACACCTTC. Its protein is CASSLAGQGPYGYTF.

This chain links TRBV5-1 with TRBJ1-3; possibly TRBD1 for D (5 bases). CDR3 size: 16 residues. The germline V gene encodes CDR1 SGHRS and CDR2 YFSETQ. V lost 4 bases to trimming and J lost 3 bases, with 17 bases between them. In nucleotides, the CDR3 is TGCGCCAGCAGCCCGAGGGGTCGCGGTGATGGAAACACCATATATTTT. It translates to CASSPRGRGDGNTIYF.

The rearrangement links TRBV15 to TRBJ1-1; possibly TRBD1 for D (6 bases). Germline V gene sequence: CDR1 LNHNV, CDR2 YYDKDF (reference sequence). The CDR3 loop spans 15 amino acids. V lost 0 bases, J lost 3 bases, and 11 bases lay in between. CDR3 nucleotides: TGTGCCACCAGCAGAGAAGCCAGGGGTTACACTGAAGCTTTCTTT. Translating gives CATSREARGYTEAFF.